The rows below give T cell receptor beta chains drawn from one sample of a study of shared clonotypes between healthy human individuals. Sequenced by immunoSEQ multiplex PCR; TCRdb stores in-frame clones only, minus some. The table has 2 million to 2.5 million clones, 92% seen once. Sample: naive CD4+ T cells from PBMCs. Receptors originate from a man younger than 35 in good health. Some clones in this sample may be carry-over from other donors' samples. The CDR3 runs from the conserved cysteine through the conserved F or W. A D gene is named only where the DNA matches it firmly. Expanded clones are given a class, and other clones once, few, many or no size at all.

CDR3aa,CDR3nt,j_gene,d_gene,v_gene,abundance,len
CASSEGRPGLAGVRTGELFF,TGCGCCAGCAGTGAGGGACGGCCCGGACTAGCGGGAGTTCGAACCGGGGAGCTGTTTTTT,TRBJ2-2,TRBD2,TRBV10-2,NA,20
CASSYDRPSYNEQFF,TGTGCCAGCAGTTACGACAGGCCCTCCTACAATGAGCAGTTCTTC,TRBJ2-1,NA,TRBV6-5,NA,15
CASSLLGRGDRETQYF,TGTGCCAGCAGCTTACTCGGGAGGGGTGACAGAGAGACCCAGTACTTC,TRBJ2-5,TRBD2,TRBV7-3,NA,16
CASSLGTSGDNEQFF,TGCGCCAGCAGCCTGGGGACTAGCGGAGACAATGAGCAGTTCTTC,TRBJ2-1,TRBD2,TRBV4-3,NA,15
CATSRGVGREGETQYF,TGTGCCACCAGCAGAGGAGTTGGGCGGGAGGGTGAGACCCAGTACTTC,TRBJ2-5,TRBD2,TRBV15,once,16
CASSPPGPGAADTQYF,TGTGCCAGCAGCCCCCCGGGACCCGGGGCGGCAGATACGCAGTATTTT,TRBJ2-3,NA,TRBV7-3,NA,16
CASSLTRTGRQETQYF,TGTGCCAGCAGCTTGACCCGGACAGGGCGGCAAGAGACCCAGTACTTC,TRBJ2-5,TRBD1,TRBV7-9,NA,16
CASIRTEGEQFF,TGTGCCAGCATAAGAACAGAGGGCGAGCAGTTCTTC,TRBJ2-1,NA,TRBV27,NA,12
CASSLGTDSNEKLFF,TGTGCCAGCAGCCTAGGGACAGACTCTAATGAAAAACTGTTTTTT,TRBJ1-4,TRBD1,TRBV7-8,NA,15
CASSLANSDTQYF,TGTGCCAGCAGCTTAGCGAACTCAGATACGCAGTATTTT,TRBJ2-3,NA,TRBV7-2,NA,13
CASSPPGDQPQHF,TGTGCCAGCTCACCTCCAGGCGATCAGCCCCAGCATTTT,TRBJ1-5,NA,TRBV18,few,13
CASSPLASGMTDTQYF,TGTGCCAGCTCACCCCTGGCTAGCGGGATGACAGATACGCAGTATTTT,TRBJ2-3,TRBD2,TRBV18,NA,16
CASSFDRLAYNEQFF,TGTGCCAGCAGTTTTGACCGCCTAGCCTACAATGAGCAGTTCTTC,TRBJ2-1,NA,TRBV27,NA,15
CASSSSWDTYNEQFF,TGTGCCAGCAGCTCCTCTTGGGACACTTACAATGAGCAGTTCTTC,TRBJ2-1,NA,TRBV11-2,NA,15
CASGLPRQLNGQETQYF,TGTGCTAGTGGCCTTCCAAGGCAGCTCAATGGCCAAGAGACCCAGTACTTC,TRBJ2-5,NA,TRBV12-5,NA,17
CASRRLAGVHEQFF,TGCGCCAGCAGGAGGCTAGCGGGAGTACATGAGCAGTTCTTC,TRBJ2-1,TRBD2,TRBV4-1,NA,14
CASSFVAQHF,TGTGCCAGCAGTTTTGTAGCCCAGCATTTT,TRBJ1-5,NA,TRBV28,NA,10
CASSLRRFAEAFF,TGTGCCAGCAGTTTACGCCGGTTTGCTGAAGCTTTCTTT,TRBJ1-1,NA,TRBV28,NA,13
CASSPDRPNTGELFF,TGCGCCAGCAGCCCCGACAGACCGAACACCGGGGAGCTGTTTTTT,TRBJ2-2,NA,TRBV5-1,once,15
CASSFWSGSIYEQYF,TGTGCCAGCAGTTTCTGGAGCGGGAGTATCTACGAGCAGTACTTC,TRBJ2-7,TRBD2,TRBV28,NA,15
CASSPLEGTEAFF,TGTGCCAGCAGCCCGTTAGAGGGGACTGAAGCTTTCTTT,TRBJ1-1,NA,TRBV7-9,NA,13
CASSLDQTARNEKLFF,TGCGCCAGCAGCTTGGACCAGACCGCCAGGAATGAAAAACTGTTTTTT,TRBJ1-4,NA,TRBV5-1,NA,16
CASSVMRESTDTQYF,TGTGCCAGCAGCGTTATGAGGGAAAGCACAGATACGCAGTATTTT,TRBJ2-3,NA,TRBV9,NA,15
CASSLRTDTQYF,TGTGCCAGCAGCCTAAGGACAGATACGCAGTATTTT,TRBJ2-3,NA,TRBV7-9,NA,12
CASSQSPGTGNQPQHF,TGCGCCAGCAGTCAATCACCAGGGACAGGCAATCAGCCCCAGCATTTT,TRBJ1-5,TRBD1,TRBV23-1,NA,16
CASSPLQTSGANVLTF,TGTGCCAGCTCACCCTTACAGACGTCAGGGGCCAACGTCCTGACTTTC,TRBJ2-6,NA,TRBV18,NA,16
CASSSGTGSAYGYTF,TGCGCCAGCAGCTCCGGGACAGGGTCCGCCTATGGCTACACCTTC,TRBJ1-2,TRBD1,TRBV5-1,NA,15
CASSPPDPGEQYF,TGCGCCAGCAGCCCACCCGATCCTGGTGAGCAGTACTTC,TRBJ2-7,NA,TRBV5-1,NA,13
CAISSDSTGELFF,TGTGCCATCAGTTCGGATTCCACCGGGGAGCTGTTTTTT,TRBJ2-2,NA,TRBV10-3,NA,13
CASSQGSGLAAFLASTDTQYF,TGCGCCAGCAGCCAGGGTTCGGGACTAGCGGCCTTCTTAGCTAGCACAGATACGCAGTATTTT,TRBJ2-3,TRBD2,TRBV4-1,NA,21
CASSPGLSLDEQFF,TGCGCCAGCAGCCCGGGACTTTCTTTGGATGAGCAGTTCTTC,TRBJ2-1,NA,TRBV5-1,NA,14
CASRELPREQYF,TGTGCCAGCAGAGAGCTACCTAGAGAGCAGTACTTC,TRBJ2-7,NA,TRBV2,few,12
CASSSSGTATYEQYF,TGTGCCAGCAGCTCCTCCGGGACAGCCACCTACGAGCAGTACTTC,TRBJ2-7,TRBD1,TRBV2,NA,15
CASSLLPRSQETQYF,TGCGCCAGCAGCTTGCTCCCGCGAAGTCAAGAGACCCAGTACTTC,TRBJ2-5,NA,TRBV5-1,NA,15
CASSLAGDSNQPQHF,TGTGCCAGCAGTTTAGCGGGTGATAGCAATCAGCCCCAGCATTTT,TRBJ1-5,NA,TRBV28,NA,15
CASSTRGADTEAFF,TGTGCCAGCAGTACCCGGGGGGCGGACACTGAAGCTTTCTTT,TRBJ1-1,NA,TRBV28,NA,14
CASSLNRPQWSYEQYF,TGTGCCAGCAGTTTAAACCGCCCGCAATGGTCCTACGAGCAGTACTTC,TRBJ2-7,NA,TRBV28,NA,16
CASSYLSLADTGELFF,TGTGCCAGCAGTTACTTATCACTAGCGGACACCGGGGAGCTGTTTTTT,TRBJ2-2,TRBD2,TRBV6-6,NA,16
CASRNRPPEEKLFF,TGTGCCAGCAGGAACAGGCCTCCAGAAGAAAAACTGTTTTTT,TRBJ1-4,NA,TRBV5-5,NA,14
CSVRGRFSYEQYF,TGCAGCGTCCGAGGACGGTTCTCCTACGAGCAGTACTTC,TRBJ2-7,NA,TRBV29-1,NA,13
CASSLSPWDRTYEQYF,TGTGCCAGCAGTTTATCGCCTTGGGACAGAACCTACGAGCAGTACTTC,TRBJ2-7,TRBD1,TRBV27,NA,16
CASSPLLYEQYF,TGTGCCAGCAGCCCACTCCTGTACGAGCAGTACTTC,TRBJ2-7,NA,TRBV7-9,NA,12
CSVSARTGNTIYF,TGCAGCGTTTCGGCCAGGACAGGAAACACCATATATTTT,TRBJ1-3,NA,TRBV29-1,NA,13
CASSEGQFYGYTF,TGCGCCAGCAGCGAAGGACAGTTCTATGGCTACACCTTC,TRBJ1-2,NA,TRBV10-1,NA,13
CASSLGTSGRRATDTQYF,TGTGCCAGCAGCCTCGGGACTAGCGGGAGGCGGGCCACAGATACGCAGTATTTT,TRBJ2-3,TRBD2,TRBV7-9,NA,18
CASSVNWFSYEQYF,TGTGCCAGCAGTGTGAATTGGTTTTCCTACGAGCAGTACTTC,TRBJ2-7,NA,TRBV28,NA,14
CSATGDEQFF,TGCAGTGCTACCGGGGATGAGCAGTTCTTC,TRBJ2-1,NA,TRBV20-1,NA,10
CASSWTGPMNTEAFF,TGCGCCAGCAGCTGGACCGGACCCATGAACACTGAAGCTTTCTTT,TRBJ1-1,NA,TRBV5-1,NA,15
CASSPGPRRVDEQYF,TGTGCCAGCAGTCCGGGACCCCGGAGGGTGGACGAGCAGTACTTC,TRBJ2-7,NA,TRBV28,NA,15
CASTHIAGRGSAGNTIYF,TGTGCCAGTACTCACATCGCCGGGCGGGGTTCTGCTGGAAACACCATATATTTT,TRBJ1-3,NA,TRBV19,NA,18
CASRIQGAGETQYF,TGTGCCAGCAGGATACAGGGGGCGGGAGAGACCCAGTACTTC,TRBJ2-5,TRBD1,TRBV6-5,NA,14